Listed below are T cell receptor beta chains from one sample, sequenced in a study of Graves' ophthalmopathy and Graves' hyperthyroidism. TCRdb reprocessed the multiplex PCR reads with MiXCR, giving one entry per CDR3 protein. The sample carries fewer than 250,000 distinct CDR3 sequences, 25% to 30% recorded once. The sequenced sample was peripheral blood. Source of these receptors: a man aged 50 or older with Graves' ophthalmopathy. Both conserved end residues are part of each CDR3. The D gene is left open where the match is weak. A row's size may be missing; if present it is once, few, many or a size class.

>TRBJ2-7|many|TRBV6-4|-
TGTGCCAGCAGAGAGGACCTGTGGGGCGAGCAGTACTTC
CASREDLWGEQYF
>TRBJ1-2|-|TRBV27|-
TGTGCCAGCAGTTTAGGACCCGGTTCTGGTGGCTACACCTTC
CASSLGPGSGGYTF
>TRBJ1-2|once|TRBV6-1|-
TGTGCCAGCAGTGAGGGGGCAGTTCCTTCATATGGCTACACCTTC
CASSEGAVPSYGYTF
>TRBJ1-1|many|TRBV6-4|TRBD1
TGTGCCAGCAGTGGCGAGACAGGGGGACCTGCTTTCTTT
CASSGETGGPAFF
>TRBJ2-7|-|TRBV4-3|TRBD2
TGCGCCAGCAGCCAGCTCCTAGGACTAGCGGGGGAGCAGTACTTC
CASSQLLGLAGEQYF
>TRBJ2-7|-|TRBV6-1|-
TGTGCCAGCAGTGAAACGGCCCCCCGGGGTCGGGGCGAGCAGTACTTC
CASSETAPRGRGEQYF
>TRBJ1-1|-|TRBV6-2/TRBV6-3|-
TGTGCCAGCAGCTTCCAGGTTACTAGCCCTGAAGCTTTCTTT
CASSFQVTSPEAFF
>TRBJ2-2|many|TRBV20-1|-
TGCAGTGCTAGAGATCCGGGGGAGGGGGACACCGGGGAGCTGTTTTTT
CSARDPGEGDTGELFF
>TRBJ1-2|-|TRBV28|-
TGTGCCAGCAGTCGCGCCGGGACAAGGAAAAACTATGGCTACACCTTC
CASSRAGTRKNYGYTF
>TRBJ1-5|-|TRBV19|TRBD1
TGTGCCAGTAGTCCCCGGACAGGTATGGGCAATCAGCCCCAGCATTTT
CASSPRTGMGNQPQHF
>TRBJ1-6|-|TRBV6-5|-
TGTGCCAGCAGGTTACTCCCGGGACAAGTTAATTCACCCCTCCACTTT
CASRLLPGQVNSPLHF